This T cell receptor beta chain was profiled in a study of patients and donors after allogeneic stem cell transplantation. TCRdb re-analysed the RT-PCR reads in MiXCR, keeping a single row per CDR3 protein. The sample holds about 960,000 distinct CDR3 sequences, around 17% seen once. The CDR3 is 15 residues long. V shed 3 bases and J shed 2 bases, with 8 bases lying between them. The germline gives CDR1 ENHRY, CDR2 SYGVKD. The V and J genes are TRBV10-3 and TRBJ2-6, with D perhaps matching TRBD1 (6 bases). This TCR was recovered from a human donor who was either an allogeneic HSCT recipient or a stem cell or donor lymphocyte infusion donor (not recorded which). It is not recorded whose cells these are; they may come from a transplant donor. The specimen sequenced was blood, either unsorted or a sorted T cell fraction (not recorded which). This chain's CDR3 is CAISEGGAGANVLTF. The DNA for the CDR3 is TGTGCCATCAGTGAAGGGGGTGCTGGGGCCAACGTCCTGACTTTC.